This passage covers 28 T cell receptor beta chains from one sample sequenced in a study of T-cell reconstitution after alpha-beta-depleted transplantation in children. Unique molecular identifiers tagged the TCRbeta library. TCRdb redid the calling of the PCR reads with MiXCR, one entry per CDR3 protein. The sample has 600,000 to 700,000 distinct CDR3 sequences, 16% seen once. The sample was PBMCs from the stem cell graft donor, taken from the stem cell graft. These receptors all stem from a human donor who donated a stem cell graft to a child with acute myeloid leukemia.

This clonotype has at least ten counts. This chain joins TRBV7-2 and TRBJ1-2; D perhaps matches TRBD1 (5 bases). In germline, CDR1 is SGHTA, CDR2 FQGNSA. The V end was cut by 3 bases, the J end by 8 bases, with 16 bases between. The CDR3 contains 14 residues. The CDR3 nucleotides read TGTGCCAGCAGCTTTACGGGACTCCAGCAGGGCTACACCTTC. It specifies CASSFTGLQQGYTF.

In DNA, the CDR3 is TGTGCCACCTCGGACAGGGGGCGTTACGAGCAGTACTTC. Amino acids: CATSDRGRYEQYF. This chain uses TRBV25-1 with TRBJ2-7; 11 bases line up with TRBD1. The CDR3 runs to 13 residues. The germline V gene encodes CDR1 MGHDK and CDR2 SYGVNS. V was clipped by 10 bases and J by 4 bases; unmatched bases: 6.

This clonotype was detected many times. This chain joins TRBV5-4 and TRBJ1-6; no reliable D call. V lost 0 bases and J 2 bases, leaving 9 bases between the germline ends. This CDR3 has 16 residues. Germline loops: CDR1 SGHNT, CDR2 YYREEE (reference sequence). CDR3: CASSLASGTYNSPLHF. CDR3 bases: TGTGCCAGCAGCTTGGCCAGCGGCACCTATAATTCACCCCTCCACTTT.

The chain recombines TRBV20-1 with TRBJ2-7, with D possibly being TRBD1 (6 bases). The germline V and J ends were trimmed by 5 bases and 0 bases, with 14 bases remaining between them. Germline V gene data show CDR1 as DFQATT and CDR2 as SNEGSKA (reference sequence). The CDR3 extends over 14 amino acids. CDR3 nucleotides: TGCAGTGCTGGCCGGGACATTAACTCCTACGAGCAGTACTTC. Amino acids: CSAGRDINSYEQYF.

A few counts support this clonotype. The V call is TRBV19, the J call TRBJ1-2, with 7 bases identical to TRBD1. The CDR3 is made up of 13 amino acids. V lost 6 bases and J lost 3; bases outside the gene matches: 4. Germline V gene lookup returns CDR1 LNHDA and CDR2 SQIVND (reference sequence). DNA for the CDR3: TGTGCCAGTAGCCCTGGACAGGACTATGGCTACACCTTC. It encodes CASSPGQDYGYTF.

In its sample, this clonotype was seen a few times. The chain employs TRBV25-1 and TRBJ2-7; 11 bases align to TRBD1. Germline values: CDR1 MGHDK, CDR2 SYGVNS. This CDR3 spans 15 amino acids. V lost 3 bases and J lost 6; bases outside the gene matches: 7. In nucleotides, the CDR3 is TGTGCCAGCAGTGATTCCGGGACAGGGGGGGGCGAGCAGTACTTC. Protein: CASSDSGTGGGEQYF.

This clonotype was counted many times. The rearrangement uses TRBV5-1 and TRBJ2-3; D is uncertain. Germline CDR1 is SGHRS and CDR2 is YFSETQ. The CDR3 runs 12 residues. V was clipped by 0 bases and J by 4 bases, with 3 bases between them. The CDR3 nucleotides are TGCGCCAGCAGCTTGGCCCCAGATACGCAGTATTTT. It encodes CASSLAPDTQYF.

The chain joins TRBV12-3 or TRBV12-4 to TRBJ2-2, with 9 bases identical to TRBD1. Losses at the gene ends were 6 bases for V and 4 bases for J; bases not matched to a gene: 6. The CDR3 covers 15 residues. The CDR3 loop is CASRQGTGLTGELFF. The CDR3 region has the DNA TGTGCCAGCAGACAAGGGACAGGGCTCACCGGGGAGCTGTTTTTT.

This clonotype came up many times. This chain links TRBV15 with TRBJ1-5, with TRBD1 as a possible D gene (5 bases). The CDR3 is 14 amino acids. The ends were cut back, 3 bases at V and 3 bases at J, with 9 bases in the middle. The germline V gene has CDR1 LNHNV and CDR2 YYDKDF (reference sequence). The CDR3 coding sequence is TGTGCCACCAGCAGGGGGCAGGTCAATCAGCCCCAGCATTTT. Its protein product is CATSRGQVNQPQHF.

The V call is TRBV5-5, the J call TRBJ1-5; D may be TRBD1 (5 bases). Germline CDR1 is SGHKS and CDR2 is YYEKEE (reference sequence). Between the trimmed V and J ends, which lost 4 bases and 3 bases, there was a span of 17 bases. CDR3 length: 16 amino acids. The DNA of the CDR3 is TGTGCCAGCAGCCATGGACACCAAGGGAACAATCAGCCCCAGCATTTT. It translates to CASSHGHQGNNQPQHF.

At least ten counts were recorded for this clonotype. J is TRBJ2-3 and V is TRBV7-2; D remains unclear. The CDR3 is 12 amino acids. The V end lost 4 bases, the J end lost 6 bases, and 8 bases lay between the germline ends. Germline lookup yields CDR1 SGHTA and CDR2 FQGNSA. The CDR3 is CASSWARDTQYF. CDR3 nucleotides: TGTGCCAGCAGCTGGGCACGGGATACGCAGTATTTT. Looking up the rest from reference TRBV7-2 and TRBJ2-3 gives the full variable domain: GAGVSQSPSNKVTEKGKDVELRCDPISGHTALYWYRQSLGQGLEFLIYFQGNSAPDKSGLPSDRFSAERTGGSVSTLTIQRTQQEDSAVYLCASSWARDTQYFGPGTRLTVL.

CDR3 in amino acids: CSARDQQAYNYGYTF. The CDR3 DNA sequence: TGCAGTGCTAGAGATCAGCAGGCGTATAACTATGGCTACACCTTC. The genes are TRBV20-1 and TRBJ1-2; D is unresolved. This CDR3 comprises 15 residues. Germline V gene data show CDR1 as DFQATT and CDR2 as SNEGSKA (reference sequence). V was clipped by 0 bases and J by 1 base, with 12 bases between them.

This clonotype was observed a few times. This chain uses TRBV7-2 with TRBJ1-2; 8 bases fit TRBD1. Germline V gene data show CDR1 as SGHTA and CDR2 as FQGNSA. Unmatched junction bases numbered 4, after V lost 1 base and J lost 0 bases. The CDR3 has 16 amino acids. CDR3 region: CASSLGQGAPNYGYTF. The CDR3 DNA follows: TGTGCCAGCAGCTTAGGCCAGGGGGCGCCTAACTATGGCTACACCTTC.

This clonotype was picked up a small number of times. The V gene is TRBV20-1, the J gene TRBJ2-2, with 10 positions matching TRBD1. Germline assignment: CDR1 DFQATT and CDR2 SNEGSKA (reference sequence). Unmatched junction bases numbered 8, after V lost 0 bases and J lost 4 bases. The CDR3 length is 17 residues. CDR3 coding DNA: TGCAGTGCTAGAGATTGGGGGGACAGGGGAGTCACCGGGGAGCTGTTTTTT. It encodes CSARDWGDRGVTGELFF.

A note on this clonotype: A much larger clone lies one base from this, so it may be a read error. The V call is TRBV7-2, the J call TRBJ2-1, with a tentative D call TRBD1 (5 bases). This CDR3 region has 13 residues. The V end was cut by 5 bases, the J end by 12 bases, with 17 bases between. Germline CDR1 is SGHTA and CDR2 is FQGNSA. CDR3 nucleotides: TGTGCCAGCAGCCTTAGTTTAGGGGATGGGCAGTTCTTC. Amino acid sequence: CASSLSLGDGQFF.

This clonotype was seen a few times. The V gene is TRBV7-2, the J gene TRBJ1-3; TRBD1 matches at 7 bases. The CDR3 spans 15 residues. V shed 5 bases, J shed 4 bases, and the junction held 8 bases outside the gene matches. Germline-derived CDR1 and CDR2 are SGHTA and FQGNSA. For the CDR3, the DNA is TGTGCCAGCAGCCCCTACAGGGGCGGGGGAAACACCATATATTTT. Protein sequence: CASSPYRGGGNTIYF.

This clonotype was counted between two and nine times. CDR3 loop: CSATLGQVYNEQFF. The CDR3 DNA reads TGCAGTGCTACTTTGGGACAGGTCTACAATGAGCAGTTCTTC. The chain joins TRBV20-1 to TRBJ2-1, with 8 bases fitting TRBD1. Germline values: CDR1 DFQATT, CDR2 SNEGSKA (reference sequence). Trimming at V came to 4 bases and at J to 3 bases, leaving 5 bases not matched to a gene. The CDR3 has 14 amino acids.

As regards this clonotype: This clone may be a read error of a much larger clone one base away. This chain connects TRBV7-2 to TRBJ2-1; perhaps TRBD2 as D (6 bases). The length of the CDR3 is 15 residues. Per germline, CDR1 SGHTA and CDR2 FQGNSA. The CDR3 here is CAGSLGSSVLNEQFF. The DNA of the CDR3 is TGTGCCGGCAGCTTAGGGTCTAGCGTCTTGAATGAGCAGTTCTTC. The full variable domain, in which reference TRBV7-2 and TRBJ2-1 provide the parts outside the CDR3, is GAGVSQSPSNKVTEKGKDVELRCDPISGHTALYWYRQSLGQGLEFLIYFQGNSAPDKSGLPSDRFSAERTGGSVSTLTIQRTQQEDSAVYLCAGSLGSSVLNEQFFGPGTRLTVL.

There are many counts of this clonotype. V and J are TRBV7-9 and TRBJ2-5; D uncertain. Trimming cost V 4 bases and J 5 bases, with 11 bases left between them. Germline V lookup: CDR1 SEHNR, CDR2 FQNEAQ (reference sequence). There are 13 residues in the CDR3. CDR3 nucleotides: TGTGCCAGCAGCTCTATTGTCGGCGAGACCCAGTACTTC. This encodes CASSSIVGETQYF.

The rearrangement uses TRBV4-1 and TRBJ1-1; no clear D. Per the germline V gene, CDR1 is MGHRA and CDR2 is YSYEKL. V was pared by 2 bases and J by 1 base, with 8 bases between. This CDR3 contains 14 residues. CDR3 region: CASSQQLSNTEAFF. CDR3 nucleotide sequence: TGCGCCAGCAGCCAACAGCTCTCGAACACTGAAGCTTTCTTT.

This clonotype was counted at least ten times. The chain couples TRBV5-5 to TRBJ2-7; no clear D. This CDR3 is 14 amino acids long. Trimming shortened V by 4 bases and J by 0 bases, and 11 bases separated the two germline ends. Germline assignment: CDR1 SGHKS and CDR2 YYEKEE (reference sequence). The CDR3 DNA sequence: TGTGCCAGCAGCATGCAGGCCAGCTCCTACGAGCAGTACGTC. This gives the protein CASSMQASSYEQYV.

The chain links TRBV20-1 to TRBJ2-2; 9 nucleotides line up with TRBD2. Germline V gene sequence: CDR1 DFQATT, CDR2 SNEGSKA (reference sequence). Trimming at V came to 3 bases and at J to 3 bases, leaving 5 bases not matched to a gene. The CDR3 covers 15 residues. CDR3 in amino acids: CSASRPSGDTGELFF. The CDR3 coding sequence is TGCAGTGCTAGCCGGCCTAGCGGGGACACCGGGGAGCTGTTTTTT.

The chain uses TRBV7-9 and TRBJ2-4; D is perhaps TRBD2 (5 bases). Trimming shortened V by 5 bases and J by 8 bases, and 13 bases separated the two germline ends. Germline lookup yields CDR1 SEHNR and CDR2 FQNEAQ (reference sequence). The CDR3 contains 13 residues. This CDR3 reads CASSPFSGDIQYF. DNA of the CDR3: TGTGCCAGCAGCCCCTTTTCCGGGGACATTCAGTACTTC.

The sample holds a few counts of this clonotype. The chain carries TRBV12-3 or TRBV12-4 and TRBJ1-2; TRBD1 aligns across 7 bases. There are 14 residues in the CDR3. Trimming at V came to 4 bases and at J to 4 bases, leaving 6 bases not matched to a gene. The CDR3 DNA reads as TGTGCCAGCAGTTCGCGGACAGGTGGCTATGGCTACACCTTC. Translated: CASSSRTGGYGYTF.

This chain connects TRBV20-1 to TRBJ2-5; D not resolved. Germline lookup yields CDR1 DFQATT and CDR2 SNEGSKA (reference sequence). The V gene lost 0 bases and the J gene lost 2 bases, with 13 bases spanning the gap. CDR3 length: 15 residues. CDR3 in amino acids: CSARDLSLIQETQYF. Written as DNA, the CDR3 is TGCAGTGCTAGAGATCTCTCTCTGATACAAGAGACCCAGTACTTC.

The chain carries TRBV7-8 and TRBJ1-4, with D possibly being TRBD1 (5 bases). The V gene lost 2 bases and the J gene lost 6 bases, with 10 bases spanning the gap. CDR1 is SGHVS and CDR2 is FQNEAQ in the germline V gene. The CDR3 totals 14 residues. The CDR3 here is CASSLLAGHEKLFF. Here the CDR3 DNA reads TGTGCCAGCAGCTTATTGGCGGGGCATGAAAAACTGTTTTTT.

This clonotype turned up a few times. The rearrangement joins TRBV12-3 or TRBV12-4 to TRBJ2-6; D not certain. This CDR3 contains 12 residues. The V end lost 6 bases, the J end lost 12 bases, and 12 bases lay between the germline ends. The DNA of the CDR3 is TGTGCCAGCAGCACAAACGGCGCCGTCCTGACTTTC. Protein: CASSTNGAVLTF.

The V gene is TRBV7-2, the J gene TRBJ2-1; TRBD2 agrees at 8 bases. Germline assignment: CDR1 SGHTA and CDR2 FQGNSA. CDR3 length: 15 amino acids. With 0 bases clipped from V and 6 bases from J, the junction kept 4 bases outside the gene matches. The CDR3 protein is CASSLALSGVNEQFF. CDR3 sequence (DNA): TGTGCCAGCAGCTTAGCGCTTAGCGGGGTCAATGAGCAGTTCTTC.